Here is one T cell receptor (beta chain) with its context. Donors were grouped by their self-reported clinical history. These data are taken from a study of blood T cell repertoires in COVID-19. This CDR3 has 12 amino acids. Germline V lookup: CDR1 SGHVS, CDR2 FNYEAQ. Trimming stripped 3 bases from V and 6 bases from J, with 9 bases between. The method was immunoSEQ multiplex PCR; TCRdb's version includes in-frame clones alone and lacks a portion of them. The profile shows 250,000 to 300,000 clones, roughly 90% of them singletons. Sequenced material: PBMCs or T cells enriched from blood (not recorded which). V and J are TRBV7-6 and TRBJ2-7; D is possibly TRBD1 (6 bases). This clonotype was obtained from a woman younger than 45 who had recovered from COVID-19. Here the CDR3 reads CASSFVRGEQYF. The CDR3 DNA sequence: TGTGCCAGCAGCTTCGTCAGGGGCGAGCAGTACTTC.